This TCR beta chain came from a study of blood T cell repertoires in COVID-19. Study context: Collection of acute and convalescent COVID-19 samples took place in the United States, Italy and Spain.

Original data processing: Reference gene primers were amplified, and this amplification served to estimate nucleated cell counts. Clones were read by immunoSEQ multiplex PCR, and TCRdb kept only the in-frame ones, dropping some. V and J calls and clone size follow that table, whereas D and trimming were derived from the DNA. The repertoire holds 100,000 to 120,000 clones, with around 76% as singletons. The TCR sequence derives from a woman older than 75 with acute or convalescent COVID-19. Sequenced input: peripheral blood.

In DNA form, the CDR3 reads TGCGCCAGCAGCTTGTGGTCGACAGACTCTGGAAACACCATATATTTT. This codes for CASSLWSTDSGNTIYF. The rearrangement uses TRBV5-1 and TRBJ1-3; perhaps TRBD1 as D (5 bases). CDR3 size: 16 residues. From germline, CDR1 is SGHRS and CDR2 YFSETQ. V was clipped by 1 base and J by 0 bases, with 11 bases between them.